A single sample gave rise to the 4 T cell receptor beta chains below, sequenced in a study of PD-1 blockade in classical Hodgkin lymphoma. Time point described: cycle 4 day 1 (C4D1), after more than five weeks of nivolumab. Brentuximab vedotin exposure varied among the patients, all of whom had relapsed after autologous stem cell transplantation. The table came from immunoSEQ multiplex PCR; TCRdb's copy has only in-frame clones and leaves some out. The table records roughly 100,000 clones, approximately 90% of them present only once. The source material was peripheral blood mononuclear cells (PBMCs), sampled before the fourth cycle of nivolumab. Receptors originate from a human donor with classical Hodgkin lymphoma.

The rearrangement joins TRBV6-5 to TRBJ2-5, with 8 bases fitting TRBD2. Germline CDR1 and CDR2: MNHEY and SVGAGI. The V segment lost 0 bases and the J segment 5 bases; nucleotides outside the gene matches: 8. The CDR3 loop spans 16 amino acids. In nucleotides, the CDR3 is TGTGCCAGCAGTTACTCACCGGGAGGGCCCTCGGAGACCCAGTACTTC. Its translation: CASSYSPGGPSETQYF.

J is TRBJ2-3 and V is TRBV9; a possible D gene is TRBD2 (6 bases). With 0 bases removed from V and 6 bases from J, the gap between germline ends came to 14 bases. The CDR3 contains 15 residues. The germline V gene encodes CDR1 SGDLS and CDR2 YYNGEE. The DNA for the CDR3 is TGTGCCAGCAGCGTAGTTACTAGCCCCGGTGATACGCAGTATTTT. Protein sequence: CASSVVTSPGDTQYF.

The gene calls are TRBV6-5 and TRBJ1-1; D remains unclear. Trimming left V 4 bases short and J 4 bases short, with 16 bases between. The CDR3 runs 15 residues. In germline, CDR1 is MNHEY, CDR2 SVGAGI. Here the CDR3 DNA reads TGTGCCAGCAGTTTCTACACCGGTAGGGCCACTGAAGCTTTCTTT. This gives the protein CASSFYTGRATEAFF.

The chain employs TRBV5-8 and TRBJ2-6; D not resolved. V lost 4 bases and J 0 bases, leaving 5 bases between the germline ends. Germline assignment: CDR1 SGHTS and CDR2 YDEGEE. This CDR3 region has 14 residues. The CDR3 DNA follows: TGTGCCAGCAGCGACCGCTCTGGGGCCAACGTCCTGACTTTC. Protein: CASSDRSGANVLTF.